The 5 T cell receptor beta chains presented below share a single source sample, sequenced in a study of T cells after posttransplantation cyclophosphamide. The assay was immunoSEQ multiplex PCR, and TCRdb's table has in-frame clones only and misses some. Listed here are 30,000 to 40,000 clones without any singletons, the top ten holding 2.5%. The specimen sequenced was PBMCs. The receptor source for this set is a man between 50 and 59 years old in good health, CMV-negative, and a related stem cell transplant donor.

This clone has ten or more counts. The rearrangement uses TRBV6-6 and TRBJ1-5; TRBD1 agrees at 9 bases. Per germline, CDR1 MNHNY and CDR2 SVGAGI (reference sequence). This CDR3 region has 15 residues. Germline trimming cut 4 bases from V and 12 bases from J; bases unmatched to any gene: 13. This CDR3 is CASSFPGTGILIQHF. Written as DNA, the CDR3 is TGTGCCAGCAGTTTCCCCGGGACAGGGATATTAATCCAGCATTTT.

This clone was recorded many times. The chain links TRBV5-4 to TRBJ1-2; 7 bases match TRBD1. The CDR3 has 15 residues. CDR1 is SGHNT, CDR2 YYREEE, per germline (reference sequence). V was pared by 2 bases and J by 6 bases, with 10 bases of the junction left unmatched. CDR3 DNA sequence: TGTGCCAGCAGCTTACAGGGGACAGTGGTGAATGGCTACACCTTC. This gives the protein CASSLQGTVVNGYTF. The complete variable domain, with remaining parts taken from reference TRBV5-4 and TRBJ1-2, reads ETGVTQSPTHLIKTRGQQVTLRCSSQSGHNTVSWYQQALGQGPQFIFQYYREEENGRGNFPPRFSGLQFPNYSSELNVNALELDDSALYLCASSLQGTVVNGYTFGSGTRLTVV.

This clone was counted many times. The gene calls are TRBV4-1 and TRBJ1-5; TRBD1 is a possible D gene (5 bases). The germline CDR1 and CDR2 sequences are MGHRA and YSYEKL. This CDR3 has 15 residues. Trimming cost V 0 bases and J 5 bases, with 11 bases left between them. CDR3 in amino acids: CASSQDTDRYQPQHF. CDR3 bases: TGCGCCAGCAGCCAAGACACCGACAGATATCAGCCCCAGCATTTT.

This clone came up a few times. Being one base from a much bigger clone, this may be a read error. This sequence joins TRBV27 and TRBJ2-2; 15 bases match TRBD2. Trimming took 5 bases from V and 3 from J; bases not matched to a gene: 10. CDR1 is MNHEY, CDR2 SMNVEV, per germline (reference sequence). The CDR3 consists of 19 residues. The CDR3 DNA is TGTGCCAGCAGTCCGTGGGGGACTAGCGGGGGGCAGGACACCGGGGAGCTGTTTTTT. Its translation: CASSPWGTSGGQDTGELFF.

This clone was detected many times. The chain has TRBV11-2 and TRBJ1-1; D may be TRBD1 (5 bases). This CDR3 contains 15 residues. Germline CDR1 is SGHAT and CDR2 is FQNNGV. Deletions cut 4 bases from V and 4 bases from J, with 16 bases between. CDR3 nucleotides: TGTGCCAGCAGCTCTCAAACGGCGGGGGGCACTGAAGCTTTCTTT. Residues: CASSSQTAGGTEAFF. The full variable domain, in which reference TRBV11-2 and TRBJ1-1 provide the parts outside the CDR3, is EAGVAQSPRYKIIEKRQSVAFWCNPISGHATLYWYQQILGQGPKLLIQFQNNGVVDDSQLPKDRFSAERLKGVDSTLKIQPAKLEDSAVYLCASSSQTAGGTEAFFGQGTRLTVV.